This entry lists 24 T cell receptor beta chains sequenced from one sample in a study of blood T cell repertoires in COVID-19. Some clones are missing from TCRdb's copy, which holds only in-frame ones; the method was immunoSEQ multiplex PCR. The profile covers hundreds of thousands of clones, with 80% to 90% appearing a single time and under 3% taken by the ten largest. Sequencing used PBMCs or T cells enriched from blood (not recorded which). The receptors stem from a young woman who had recovered from COVID-19.

This chain links TRBV4-2 with TRBJ2-6, with 8 positions matching TRBD1. This CDR3 region has 18 residues. The J segment lost 4 bases and the V segment lost 0 bases, leaving 8 bases of the junction unmatched. The germline CDR1 and CDR2 sequences are LGHNA and YNFKEQ. The CDR3 region is CASSQDRQGASGANVLTF. CDR3 nucleotide sequence: TGTGCCAGCAGCCAAGACAGGCAGGGGGCTAGCGGGGCCAACGTCCTGACTTTC.

The rearrangement links TRBV5-8 to TRBJ2-2; TRBD2 aligns across 12 bases. This CDR3 region has 17 residues. Trimming cost V 2 bases and J 5 bases; bases outside gene matches: 7. CDR1 is SGHTS, CDR2 YDEGEE, per germline. The CDR3 region is CASSFASGGARTGELFF. The CDR3, as DNA: TGTGCCAGCAGCTTTGCTAGCGGGGGGGCCAGGACCGGGGAGCTGTTTTTT.

The rearrangement links TRBV11-1 to TRBJ1-3; D unresolved. Between the trimmed V and J ends, which lost 5 bases and 2 bases, there was a span of 7 bases. Germline values: CDR1 SGHAT, CDR2 FQDESV (reference sequence). The CDR3 has 13 residues. The DNA for the CDR3 is TGTGCCAGCAGCCCGACACCTGGAAACACCATATATTTT. It is translated as CASSPTPGNTIYF.

V gene TRBV25-1 combines with J gene TRBJ1-2; D possibly corresponds to TRBD1 (5 bases). Germline V CDR1 and CDR2: MGHDK, SYGVNS. The CDR3 has 14 residues. With 1 base removed from V and 7 bases from J, the gap between germline ends came to 13 bases. CDR3 in amino acids: CASSESPGRGGYTF. In nucleotides, the CDR3 is TGTGCCAGCAGTGAATCCCCAGGGAGGGGTGGCTACACCTTC.

The chain recombines TRBV7-8 with TRBJ1-2; 9 bases map to TRBD1. Trimming at V came to 5 bases and at J to 0 bases, leaving 13 bases not matched to a gene. CDR3 size: 18 residues. CDR1 and CDR2 (germline): SGHVS, FQNEAQ. DNA of the CDR3: TGTGCCAGCAGCCCCGAGTCCCGGGACAGGGCCTCTAACTATGGCTACACCTTC. This gives the protein CASSPESRDRASNYGYTF.

The V gene is TRBV29-1, the J gene TRBJ2-2; D may be TRBD2 (5 bases). The V gene's germline CDR1 is SQVTM and CDR2 ANQGSEA. The CDR3 extends over 13 amino acids. The V end was cut by 4 bases, the J end by 4 bases, with 10 bases between. In DNA form, the CDR3 reads TGCAGCGTTGCGACTAAGCCCACCGGGGAGCTGTTTTTT. Translating it yields CSVATKPTGELFF.

The gene calls are TRBV2 and TRBJ1-5, with unresolved D. The CDR3 is made up of 17 amino acids. In germline, CDR1 is SNHLY, CDR2 FYNNEI. V lost 7 bases, J lost 0 bases, and 19 bases lay in between. CDR3 nucleotides: TGTGCCAGCACCCCCGGGTCGAATTCCTATAGCAATCAGCCCCAGCATTTT. It yields the protein CASTPGSNSYSNQPQHF.

The rearrangement joins TRBV7-2 to TRBJ1-3; tentative D call: TRBD1 (5 bases). Germline V gene lookup returns CDR1 SGHTA and CDR2 FQGNSA. The CDR3 sequence is 17 residues long. V lost 3 bases to trimming and J lost 0 bases, with 15 bases between them. The CDR3 here is CASSFGPVGGSGNTIYF. DNA for the CDR3: TGTGCCAGCAGCTTTGGGCCCGTCGGGGGCTCTGGAAACACCATATATTTT.

The chain has TRBV4-1 and TRBJ1-2; 10 nucleotides line up with TRBD1. Germline-derived CDR1 and CDR2 are MGHRA and YSYEKL. J lost 3 bases, V lost 0 bases, and 7 bases had no gene match. This CDR3 has 17 residues. In DNA, the CDR3 is TGCGCCAGCAGCCAAGATGGGCGAGGGACAGGGGACTATGGCTACACCTTC. This codes for CASSQDGRGTGDYGYTF.

The chain carries TRBV7-9 and TRBJ1-1; D is perhaps TRBD1 (5 bases). Germline values: CDR1 SEHNR, CDR2 FQNEAQ (reference sequence). Trimming removed 8 bases at V and 3 bases at J, with 16 bases between. The CDR3 runs to 14 residues. DNA for the CDR3: TGTGCCAGCCTCGGGGGGTCTAGTTACACTGAAGCTTTCTTT. This codes for CASLGGSSYTEAFF.

The chain combines TRBV28 with TRBJ2-7; D might be TRBD2 (6 bases). Germline V gives CDR1 MDHEN, CDR2 SYDVKM. This CDR3 is built from 14 residues. V shed 7 bases and J shed 0 bases, with 13 bases lying between them. CDR3 nucleotides: TGTGCCAGCACCCCCGGGGGAAGCTCCTACGAGCAGTACTTC. Translated: CASTPGGSSYEQYF.

The chain recombines TRBV5-4 with TRBJ1-1, with D possibly TRBD1 on 5 matching bases. CDR1 and CDR2 from the germline V gene are SGHNT and YYREEE (reference sequence). This CDR3 has 15 amino acids. V was cut by 0 bases and J by 5 bases, with 14 bases left in between. This chain's CDR3 is CASSLETGVRTEAFF. The CDR3 DNA reads TGTGCCAGCAGCTTGGAAACAGGCGTTCGGACTGAAGCTTTCTTT. The variable domain in full, with the rest retrieved from reference TRBV5-4 and TRBJ1-1, is ETGVTQSPTHLIKTRGQQVTLRCSSQSGHNTVSWYQQALGQGPQFIFQYYREEENGRGNFPPRFSGLQFPNYSSELNVNALELDDSALYLCASSLETGVRTEAFFGQGTRLTVV.

V and J are TRBV7-8 and TRBJ2-5, with D maybe TRBD2 (5 bases). V lost 1 base and J 1 base, leaving 7 bases between the germline ends. This CDR3 is built from 14 residues. Germline V gives CDR1 SGHVS, CDR2 FQNEAQ. DNA for the CDR3: TGTGCCAGCAGCTTAGGACGGGGCCAAGAGACCCAGTACTTC. This encodes CASSLGRGQETQYF.

The chain joins TRBV5-5 to TRBJ1-1; D possibly corresponds to TRBD1 (5 bases). Germline V gene data show CDR1 as SGHKS and CDR2 as YYEKEE (reference sequence). CDR3 length equals 19 residues. Trimming pared 4 bases from V and 0 bases from J, leaving 25 bases between. The CDR3 here is CASSPRGGKGLNLNTEAFF. CDR3 DNA: TGTGCCAGCAGCCCCCGAGGAGGAAAGGGACTAAACCTGAACACTGAAGCTTTCTTT.

This chain uses TRBV30 with TRBJ2-3, with a weak D call TRBD1 (5 bases). In germline, CDR1 is GTSNPN, CDR2 SVGIG (reference sequence). The CDR3 is 12 residues long. Deletions cut 0 bases from V and 6 bases from J, with 7 bases between. The CDR3 is CAWSVQVDTQYF. The CDR3 nucleotides read TGTGCCTGGAGTGTACAGGTCGATACGCAGTATTTT.

The chain joins TRBV7-2 to TRBJ2-1, with 8 bases that match TRBD1. The germline V gene encodes CDR1 SGHTA and CDR2 FQGNSA. Trimming cost V 3 bases and J 6 bases; bases outside gene matches: 7. The CDR3 contains 15 residues. The CDR3 here is CASSFGQGSGNEQFF. The CDR3 coding sequence is TGTGCCAGCAGCTTCGGACAGGGAAGTGGCAATGAGCAGTTCTTC. The whole variable domain, filled in from reference TRBV7-2 and TRBJ2-1, reads GAGVSQSPSNKVTEKGKDVELRCDPISGHTALYWYRQSLGQGLEFLIYFQGNSAPDKSGLPSDRFSAERTGGSVSTLTIQRTQQEDSAVYLCASSFGQGSGNEQFFGPGTRLTVL.

The chain couples TRBV6-5 to TRBJ2-1; 8 bases fit TRBD2. The junction had 5 bases not matched to a gene; V was cut back by 6 bases and J by 4 bases. Germline lookup yields CDR1 MNHEY and CDR2 SVGAGI. The CDR3 extends over 14 amino acids. The CDR3 DNA is TGTGCCAGCAGGCCCGGGACTAGTTACAATGAGCAGTTCTTC. Translated: CASRPGTSYNEQFF.

The V and J genes are TRBV6-5 and TRBJ1-2; D is ambiguous. This CDR3 is built from 13 residues. The germline gives CDR1 MNHEY, CDR2 SVGAGI. Trimming stripped 7 bases from V and 0 bases from J, with 9 bases between. This chain's CDR3 is CASTHNPNYGYTF. CDR3 in DNA: TGTGCCAGCACCCACAACCCTAACTATGGCTACACCTTC.

Comment on this clone: The same CDR3 also results from other DNA sequences found in this sample. This chain links TRBV6-5 with TRBJ1-2; possible D gene TRBD1, 6 bases. V was clipped by 6 bases and J by 8 bases, with 13 bases between them. This CDR3 is 12 amino acids long. Germline V gene data show CDR1 as MNHEY and CDR2 as SVGAGI. The CDR3 region has the DNA TGTGCCAGCAGCAGGGGTGTGGAGGGCTACACCTTC. The encoded protein is CASSRGVEGYTF.

This chain connects TRBV18 to TRBJ2-2, with TRBD2 matching 7 bases. Germline trimming cut 6 bases from V and 1 base from J; bases unmatched to any gene: 8. The CDR3 loop spans 16 amino acids. Germline-derived CDR1 and CDR2 are KGHSH and LQKENI. DNA for the CDR3: TGTGCCAGCTCCCTGGCTCTAGCGGTGAACACCGGGGAGCTGTTTTTT. It encodes CASSLALAVNTGELFF.

Comments on this clone: Sequence at one end of the junction differs from germline and may be a read error. The chain couples TRBV19 to TRBJ1-2; D perhaps matches TRBD1 (5 bases). Germline CDR1 reads LNHDA; CDR2 reads SQIVND (reference sequence). This CDR3 has 11 amino acids. CDR3 in amino acids: CASSVMDKPHF. The CDR3, as DNA: TGTGCCAGTAGTGTCATGGACAAGCCGCACTTC.

This chain links TRBV18 with TRBJ1-1; maybe TRBD1 (5 bases). V was clipped by 3 bases and J by 4 bases, with 12 bases between them. Per the germline V gene, CDR1 is KGHSH and CDR2 is LQKENI. The CDR3 consists of 14 residues. The CDR3 nucleotides read TGTGCCAGCTCACCCCTTCAGGGCCCCACTGAAGCTTTCTTT. Translated: CASSPLQGPTEAFF.

J is TRBJ1-2 and V is TRBV28, with a tentative D call TRBD1 (6 bases). There are 11 residues in the CDR3. CDR1 is MDHEN and CDR2 is SYDVKM in the germline V gene. V dropped 4 bases and J dropped 13 bases, with 13 bases sitting between them. Here the CDR3 DNA reads TGTGCCAGCAGTTCACAGGGAAGGGTCACCTTC. Its protein is CASSSQGRVTF.

The chain recombines TRBV7-9 with TRBJ2-5; D uncertain. Germline CDR1 reads SEHNR; CDR2 reads FQNEAQ (reference sequence). There are 11 residues in the CDR3. Trimming left V 5 bases short and J 3 bases short, with 4 bases between. Written as DNA, the CDR3 is TGTGCCAGCAGCCCAAAAGAGACCCAGTACTTC. Translated: CASSPKETQYF. The variable domain in full, with the rest retrieved from reference TRBV7-9 and TRBJ2-5, is DTGVSQNPRHKITKRGQNVTFRCDPISEHNRLYWYRQTLGQGPEFLTYFQNEAQLEKSRLLSDRFSAERPKGSFSTLEIQRTEQGDSAMYLCASSPKETQYFGPGTRLLVL.